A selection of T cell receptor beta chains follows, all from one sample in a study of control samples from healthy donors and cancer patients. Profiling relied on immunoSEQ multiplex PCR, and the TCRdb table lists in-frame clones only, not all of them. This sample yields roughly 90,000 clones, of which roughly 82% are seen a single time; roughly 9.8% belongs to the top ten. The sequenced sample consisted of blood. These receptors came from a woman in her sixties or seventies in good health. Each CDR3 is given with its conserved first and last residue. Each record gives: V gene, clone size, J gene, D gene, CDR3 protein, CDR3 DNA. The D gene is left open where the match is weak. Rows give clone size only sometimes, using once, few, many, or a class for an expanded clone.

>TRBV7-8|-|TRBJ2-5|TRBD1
CASSSDGQGARETQYF
TGTGCCAGCAGCTCAGACGGACAGGGGGCGCGAGAGACCCAGTACTTC
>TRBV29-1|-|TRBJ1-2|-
CSVEPENYGYTF
TGCAGCGTTGAACCGGAGAACTATGGCTACACCTTC
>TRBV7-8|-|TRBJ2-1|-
CASSLRQGHNNEQFF
TGTGCCAGCAGCTTAAGGCAGGGACACAACAATGAGCAGTTCTTC
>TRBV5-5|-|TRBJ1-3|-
CASSRNGIRSSGNTIYF
TGTGCCAGCAGCCGAAACGGGATTCGAAGCTCTGGAAACACCATATATTTT
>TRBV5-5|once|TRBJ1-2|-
CASSGLANNNYGYTF
TGTGCCAGCAGCGGGTTGGCTAATAATAACTATGGCTACACCTTC
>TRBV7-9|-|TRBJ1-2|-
CASSPGQGYYGYTF
TGTGCCAGCAGCCCCGGTCAAGGGTATTATGGCTACACCTTC
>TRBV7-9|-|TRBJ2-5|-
CASSYLLAREETQYF
TGTGCCAGCAGCTACCTACTAGCTAGGGAAGAGACCCAGTACTTC
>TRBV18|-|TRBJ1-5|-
CASSPPGPSGNQPQHF
TGTGCCAGCTCACCCCCTGGGCCGTCCGGCAATCAGCCCCAGCATTTT
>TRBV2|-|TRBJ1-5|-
CASKGAQGQPQHF
TGTGCCAGCAAAGGGGCCCAAGGTCAGCCCCAGCATTTT
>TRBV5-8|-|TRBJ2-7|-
CASSSRGTGPYEQYF
TGTGCCAGCAGCTCACGGGGGACTGGGCCCTACGAGCAGTACTTC
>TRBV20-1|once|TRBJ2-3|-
CSASEPSGRTDTQYF
TGCAGTGCTAGTGAGCCAAGCGGGCGAACAGATACGCAGTATTTT
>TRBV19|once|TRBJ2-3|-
CASSTLGVTDTQYF
TGTGCCAGTAGTACCCTAGGAGTCACAGATACGCAGTATTTT
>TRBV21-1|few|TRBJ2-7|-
CASSKPPGTGGNYEQYF
TGTGCCAGCAGCAAACCGCCGGGGACAGGAGGGAACTACGAGCAGTACTTC
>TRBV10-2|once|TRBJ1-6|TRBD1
CASKGQRDSPLHF
TGCGCCAGCAAGGGACAGCGGGATTCACCCCTCCACTTT
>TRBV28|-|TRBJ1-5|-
CASSPGLLQPQHF
TGTGCCAGCAGTCCCGGACTTTTGCAGCCCCAGCATTTT
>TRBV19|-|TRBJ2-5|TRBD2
CATGLAQETQYF
TGTGCCACGGGACTAGCGCAAGAGACCCAGTACTTC
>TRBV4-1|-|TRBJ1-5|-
CASSPSSIGLQPQHF
TGCGCCAGCAGCCCCTCCTCAATAGGGCTTCAGCCCCAGCATTTT
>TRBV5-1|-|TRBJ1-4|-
CASSLGSATNEKLFF
TGCGCCAGCAGCTTGGGTTCAGCAACTAATGAAAAACTGTTTTTT
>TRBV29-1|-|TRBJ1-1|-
CSVESITEAFF
TGCAGCGTTGAATCCATCACTGAAGCTTTCTTT
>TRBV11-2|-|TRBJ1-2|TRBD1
CASRAITGAVGYGYTF
TGTGCCAGCAGGGCTATCACAGGGGCCGTAGGTTATGGCTACACCTTC
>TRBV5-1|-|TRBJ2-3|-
CASRAGGSGDTQYF
TGCGCCAGCAGGGCCGGGGGCAGTGGAGATACGCAGTATTTT
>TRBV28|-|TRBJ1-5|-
CASSQGQQSNQPQHF
TGTGCCAGCAGCCAGGGACAACAGAGCAATCAGCCCCAGCATTTT
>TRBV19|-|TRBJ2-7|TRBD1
CASADRDKQYF
TGTGCCAGTGCGGACAGGGATAAGCAGTACTTC
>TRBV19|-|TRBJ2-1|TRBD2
CASSPTGGLRYNEQFF
TGTGCCAGTAGTCCCACGGGAGGACTACGATACAATGAGCAGTTCTTC
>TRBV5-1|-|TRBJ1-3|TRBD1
CASSDDRGGNTIYF
TGCGCCAGCAGCGACGACAGGGGGGGAAACACCATATATTTT
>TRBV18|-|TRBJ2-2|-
CASSPRQLTNTGELFF
TGTGCCAGCTCACCGAGACAGCTAACGAACACCGGGGAGCTGTTTTTT
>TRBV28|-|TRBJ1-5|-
CASRVGNQPQHF
TGTGCCAGCAGGGTCGGCAATCAGCCCCAGCATTTT
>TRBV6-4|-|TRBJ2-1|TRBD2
CASPRTSGPPGGYNEQFF
TGTGCCAGCCCTAGGACTAGCGGGCCCCCTGGGGGTTACAATGAGCAGTTCTTC
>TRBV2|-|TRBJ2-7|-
CASSDAPISYEQYF
TGTGCCAGCAGTGATGCCCCGATCTCCTACGAGCAGTACTTC
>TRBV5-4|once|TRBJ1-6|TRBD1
CASSSIQGDRNSPLHF
TGTGCCAGCAGCTCGATACAGGGGGATCGGAATTCACCCCTCCACTTT
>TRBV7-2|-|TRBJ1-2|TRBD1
CASRTGSNYGYTF
TGTGCCAGCAGGACAGGGAGTAACTATGGCTACACCTTC
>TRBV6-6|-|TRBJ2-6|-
CASSYKGPSGANVLTF
TGTGCCAGCAGTTACAAGGGGCCCTCTGGGGCCAACGTCCTGACTTTC
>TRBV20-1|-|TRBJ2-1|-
CSASSRDGYNEQFF
TGCAGTGCTAGTTCCCGGGACGGATACAATGAGCAGTTCTTC
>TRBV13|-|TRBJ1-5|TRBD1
CASSPTHQDRGLNQPQHF
TGTGCCAGCAGCCCCACCCACCAGGACAGGGGCCTAAATCAGCCCCAGCATTTT
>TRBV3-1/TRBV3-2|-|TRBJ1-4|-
CASSPRTDEKLFF
TGTGCCAGCAGCCCCCGGACGGATGAAAAACTGTTTTTT
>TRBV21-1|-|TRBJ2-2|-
CASSHIKGQRGKLFF
TGTGCCAGCAGCCATATAAAGGGACAAAGGGGAAAGCTGTTTTTT
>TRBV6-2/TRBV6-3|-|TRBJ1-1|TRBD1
CASSLDRAFEAFF
TGTGCCAGCAGCTTGGACAGGGCGTTTGAAGCTTTCTTT
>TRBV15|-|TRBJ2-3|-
CATSRLLSSTDTQYF
TGTGCCACCAGCAGACTACTCTCAAGCACAGATACGCAGTATTTT
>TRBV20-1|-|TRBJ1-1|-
CSASTPSPGTEAFF
TGCAGTGCTAGTACGCCCTCCCCGGGGACTGAAGCTTTCTTT
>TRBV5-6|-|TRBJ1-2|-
CASRGRGVDGYTF
TGTGCCAGCAGAGGACGAGGGGTTGATGGCTACACCTTC
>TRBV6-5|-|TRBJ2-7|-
CASSYRGQTYEQYF
TGTGCCAGCAGTTACAGGGGCCAAACCTACGAGCAGTACTTC
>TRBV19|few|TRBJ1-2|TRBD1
CASQNQDRDIYGYTF
TGTGCCAGTCAAAATCAAGACAGGGACATCTATGGCTACACCTTC
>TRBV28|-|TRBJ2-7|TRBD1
CASSSWDRASYEQYF
TGTGCCAGCAGTTCCTGGGACAGGGCCTCCTACGAGCAGTACTTC
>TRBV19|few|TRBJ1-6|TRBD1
CARIWGDRGNGSPLHF
TGTGCCAGGATATGGGGGGACAGGGGAAACGGTTCACCCCTCCACTTT
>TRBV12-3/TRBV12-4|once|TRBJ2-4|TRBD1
CASSSRQGSIQYF
TGTGCCAGCAGTTCTCGACAGGGATCCATTCAGTACTTC
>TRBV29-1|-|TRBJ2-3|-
CSAPFGGGTDTQYF
TGCAGCGCCCCGTTCGGGGGAGGCACAGATACGCAGTATTTT
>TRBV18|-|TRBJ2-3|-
CASSPQYSPRDTQYF
TGTGCCAGCTCACCCCAATACAGTCCACGGGATACGCAGTATTTT
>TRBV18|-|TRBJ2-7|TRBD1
CASSPWTGSSREQYF
TGTGCCAGCTCACCTTGGACAGGATCCTCAAGGGAGCAGTACTTC
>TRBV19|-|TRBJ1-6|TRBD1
CASSISGGQITLHF
TGTGCCAGTAGTATCTCCGGGGGACAGATCACCCTCCACTTT
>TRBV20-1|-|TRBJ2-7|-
CSARDNYEQYF
TGCAGTGCTAGGGACAACTACGAGCAGTACTTC
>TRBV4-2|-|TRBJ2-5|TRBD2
CASSQGTGLAEETQYF
TGTGCCAGCAGCCAAGGCACGGGACTAGCGGAGGAGACCCAGTACTTC
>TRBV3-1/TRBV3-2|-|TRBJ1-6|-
CASSQGPGGSSPLHF
TGTGCCAGCAGCCAGGGTCCGGGGGGCTCTTCACCCCTCCACTTT
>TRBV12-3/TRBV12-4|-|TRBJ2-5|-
CASSPTQETQYF
TGTGCCAGCAGTCCCACCCAAGAGACCCAGTACTTC
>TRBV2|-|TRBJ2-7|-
CASSPGLTYEQYF
TGTGCCAGCAGCCCGGGACTGACCTACGAGCAGTACTTC
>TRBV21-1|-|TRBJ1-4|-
CASSGTQPILLFF
TGTGCCAGCAGCGGGACTCAGCCGATCCTACTGTTTTTT
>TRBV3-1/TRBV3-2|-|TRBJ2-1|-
CASSQGSVGQFF
TGTGCCAGCAGCCAAGGATCAGTCGGGCAGTTCTTC
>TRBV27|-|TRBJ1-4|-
CASSRTVGNEKLFF
TGTGCCAGCAGCCGGACCGTGGGTAATGAAAAACTGTTTTTT
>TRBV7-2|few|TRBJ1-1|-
CASSLIGGGEAFF
TGTGCCAGCAGCTTAATAGGGGGGGGTGAAGCTTTCTTT
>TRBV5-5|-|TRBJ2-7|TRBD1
CASSDGQGYEQYF
TGTGCCAGCAGCGATGGACAGGGCTACGAGCAGTACTTC
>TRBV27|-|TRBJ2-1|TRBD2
CASSLTLGGRANEQFF
TGTGCCAGCAGTCTTACGCTTGGCGGGAGGGCCAATGAGCAGTTCTTC